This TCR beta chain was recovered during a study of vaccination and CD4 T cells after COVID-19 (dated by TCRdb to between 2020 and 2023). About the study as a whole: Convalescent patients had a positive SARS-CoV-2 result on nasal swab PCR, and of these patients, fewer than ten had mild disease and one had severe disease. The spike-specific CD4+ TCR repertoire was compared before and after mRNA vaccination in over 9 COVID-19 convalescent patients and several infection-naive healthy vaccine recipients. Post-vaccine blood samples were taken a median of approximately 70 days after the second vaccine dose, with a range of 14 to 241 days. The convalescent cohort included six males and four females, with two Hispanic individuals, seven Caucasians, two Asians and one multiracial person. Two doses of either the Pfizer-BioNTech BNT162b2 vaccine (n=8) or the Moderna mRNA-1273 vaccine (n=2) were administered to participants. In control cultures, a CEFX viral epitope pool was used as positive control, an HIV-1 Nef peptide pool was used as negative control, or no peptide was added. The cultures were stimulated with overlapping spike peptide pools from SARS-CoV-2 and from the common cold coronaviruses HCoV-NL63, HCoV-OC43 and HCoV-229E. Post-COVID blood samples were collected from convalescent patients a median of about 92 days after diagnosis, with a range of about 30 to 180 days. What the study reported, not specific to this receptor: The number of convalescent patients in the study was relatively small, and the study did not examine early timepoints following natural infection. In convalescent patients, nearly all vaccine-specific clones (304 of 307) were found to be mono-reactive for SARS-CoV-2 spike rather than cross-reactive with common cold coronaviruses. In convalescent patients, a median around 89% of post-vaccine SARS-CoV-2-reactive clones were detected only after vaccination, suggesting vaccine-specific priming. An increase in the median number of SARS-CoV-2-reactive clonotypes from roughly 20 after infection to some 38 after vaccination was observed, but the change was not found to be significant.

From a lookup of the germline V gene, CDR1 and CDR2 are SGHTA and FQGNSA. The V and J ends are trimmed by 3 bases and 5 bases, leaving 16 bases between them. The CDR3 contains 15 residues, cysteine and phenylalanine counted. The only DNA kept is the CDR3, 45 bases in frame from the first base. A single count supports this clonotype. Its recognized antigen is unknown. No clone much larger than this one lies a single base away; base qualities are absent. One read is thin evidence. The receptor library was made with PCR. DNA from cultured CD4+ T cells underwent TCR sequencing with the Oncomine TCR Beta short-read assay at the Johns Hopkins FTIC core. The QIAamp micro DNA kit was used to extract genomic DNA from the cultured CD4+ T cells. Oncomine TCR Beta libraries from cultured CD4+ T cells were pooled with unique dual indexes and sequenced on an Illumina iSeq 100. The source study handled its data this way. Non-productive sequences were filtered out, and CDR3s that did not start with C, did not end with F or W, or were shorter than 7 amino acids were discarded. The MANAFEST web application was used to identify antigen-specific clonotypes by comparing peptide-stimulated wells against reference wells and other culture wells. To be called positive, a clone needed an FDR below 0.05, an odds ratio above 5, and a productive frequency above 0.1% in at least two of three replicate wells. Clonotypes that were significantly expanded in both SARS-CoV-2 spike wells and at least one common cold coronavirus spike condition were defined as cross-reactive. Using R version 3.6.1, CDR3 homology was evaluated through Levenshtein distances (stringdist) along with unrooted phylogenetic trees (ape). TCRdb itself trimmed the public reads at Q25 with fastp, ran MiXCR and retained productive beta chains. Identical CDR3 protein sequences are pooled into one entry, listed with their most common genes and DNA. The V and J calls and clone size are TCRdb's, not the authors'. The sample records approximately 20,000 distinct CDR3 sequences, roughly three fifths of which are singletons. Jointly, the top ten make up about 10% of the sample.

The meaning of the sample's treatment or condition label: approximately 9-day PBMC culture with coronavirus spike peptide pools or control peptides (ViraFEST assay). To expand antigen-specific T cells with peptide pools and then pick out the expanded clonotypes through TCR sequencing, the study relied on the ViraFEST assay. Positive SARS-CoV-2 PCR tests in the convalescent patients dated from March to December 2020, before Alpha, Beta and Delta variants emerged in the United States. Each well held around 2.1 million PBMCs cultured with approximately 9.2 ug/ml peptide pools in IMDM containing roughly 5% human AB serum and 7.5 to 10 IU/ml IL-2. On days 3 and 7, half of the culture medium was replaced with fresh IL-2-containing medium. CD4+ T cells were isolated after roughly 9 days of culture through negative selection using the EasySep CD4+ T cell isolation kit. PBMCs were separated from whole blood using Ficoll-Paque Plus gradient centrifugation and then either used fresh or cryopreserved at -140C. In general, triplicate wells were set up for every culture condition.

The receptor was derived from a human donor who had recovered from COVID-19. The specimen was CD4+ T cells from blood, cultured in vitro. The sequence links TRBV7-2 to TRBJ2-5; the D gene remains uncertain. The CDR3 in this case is CASSFGSAGGETQYF. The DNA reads TGTGCCAGCAGCTTCGGTTCGGCAGGTGGCGAGACCCAGTACTTC. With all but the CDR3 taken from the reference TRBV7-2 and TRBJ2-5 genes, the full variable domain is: GAGVSQSPSNKVTEKGKDVELRCDPISGHTALYWYRQSLGQGLEFLIYFQGNSAPDKSGLPSDRFSAERTGGSVSTLTIQRTQQEDSAVYLCASSFGSAGGETQYFGPGTRLLVL.